This TCR beta chain originates from a study of technical replicates of blood from a few donors. V was pared by 5 bases and J by 5 bases, with 6 bases of the junction left unmatched. The CDR3 is 14 residues long. Per germline, CDR1 MNHEY and CDR2 SMNVEV (reference sequence). Note on this clone: The identical CDR3 is also encoded by other nucleotide sequences in the sample.

Here immunoSEQ multiplex PCR was the method, and the copy in TCRdb shows in-frame clones only, minus some. The sample gives about 80,000 clones, approximately 96% of which show up once; about 0.3% is in the top ten. The source is a human donor in good health. The chain links TRBV27 to TRBJ1-1; 9 bases map to TRBD1. The sequencing sample was made of T cells isolated from PBMCs. The chain's CDR3 is CASSLDRGGTEAFF. The CDR3 coding sequence is TGTGCCAGCAGTCTGGACAGGGGTGGTACTGAAGCTTTCTTT.